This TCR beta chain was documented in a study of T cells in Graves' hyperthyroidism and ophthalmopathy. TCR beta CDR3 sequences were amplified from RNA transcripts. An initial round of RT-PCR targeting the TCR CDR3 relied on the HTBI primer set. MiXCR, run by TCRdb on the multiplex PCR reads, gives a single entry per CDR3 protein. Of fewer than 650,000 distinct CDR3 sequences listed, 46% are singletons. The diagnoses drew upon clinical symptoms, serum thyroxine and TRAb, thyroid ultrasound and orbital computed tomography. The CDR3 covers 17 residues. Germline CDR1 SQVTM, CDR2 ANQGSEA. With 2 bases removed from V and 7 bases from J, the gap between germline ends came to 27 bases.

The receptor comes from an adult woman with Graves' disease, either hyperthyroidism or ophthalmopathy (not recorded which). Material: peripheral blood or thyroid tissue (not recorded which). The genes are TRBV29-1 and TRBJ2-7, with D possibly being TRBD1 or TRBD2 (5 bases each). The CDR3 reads CSVETNSPPGRRQEQYF. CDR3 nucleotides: TGCAGCGTTGAAACCAATTCCCCCCCGGGACGACGTCAAGAGCAGTACTTC.